This T cell receptor (beta chain) was sequenced during a study of human T cells and chemical hapten exposure. Study-wide findings and caveats: TCRs above 1 in 1000 frequency did not change with DPC sensitization.

On this clonotype: Its specificity is unknown.

Authors' processing steps: Sequenced samples showed a median of roughly 99,000 TCRs each, with counts running from about 20,000 to 690,000. TCRdb reanalysed the RACE reads using MiXCR and keeps one entry per CDR3 protein. None of the V and J calls come from the authors' own analysis; TCRdb made them. The repertoire consists of approximately 60,000 distinct CDR3 sequences, with 9.5% to 10% occurring once and the leading ten covering 9.6%. Described time point: pre-sensitization, week 0. The sample's treatment: therapeutic diphenylcyclopropenone sensitization with weekly scalp DPC. The CDR3 runs 14 residues. Trimming removed 5 bases from V and 6 bases from J, with 20 bases in between. CDR1 is DFQATT, CDR2 SNEGSKA, per germline (reference sequence).

The receptor was derived from a man aged 35 to 55 with alopecia areata. Some clones in this sample may be carry-over from other donors' samples. The genes are TRBV20-1 and TRBJ2-7; the D gene is possibly TRBD1 (5 bases). Sequences were derived from whole blood, sampled in connection with sensitization to the hapten diphenylcyclopropenone (DPC). CDR3 amino acids: CSAGRARGMIEQYF. The CDR3 DNA reads as TGCAGTGCTGGCCGGGCTAGGGGTATGATCGAGCAGTACTTC.